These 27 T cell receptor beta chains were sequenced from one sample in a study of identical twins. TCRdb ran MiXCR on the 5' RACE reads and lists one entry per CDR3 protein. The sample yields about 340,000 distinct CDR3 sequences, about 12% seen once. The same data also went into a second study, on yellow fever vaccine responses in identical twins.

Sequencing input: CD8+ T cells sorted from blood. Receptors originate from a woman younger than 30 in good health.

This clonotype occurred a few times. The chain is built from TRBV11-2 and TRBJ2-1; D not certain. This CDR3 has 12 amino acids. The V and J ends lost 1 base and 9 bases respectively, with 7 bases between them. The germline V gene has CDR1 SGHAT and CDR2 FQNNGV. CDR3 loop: CASSLGRPEQFF. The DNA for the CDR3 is TGTGCCAGCAGCTTAGGGCGACCTGAGCAGTTCTTC.

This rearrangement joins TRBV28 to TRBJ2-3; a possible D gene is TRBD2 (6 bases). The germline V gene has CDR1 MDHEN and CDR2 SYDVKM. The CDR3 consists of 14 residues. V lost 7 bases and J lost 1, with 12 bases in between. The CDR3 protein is CASMGRDRTDTQYF. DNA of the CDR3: TGTGCCAGCATGGGGCGGGACCGCACAGATACGCAGTATTTT.

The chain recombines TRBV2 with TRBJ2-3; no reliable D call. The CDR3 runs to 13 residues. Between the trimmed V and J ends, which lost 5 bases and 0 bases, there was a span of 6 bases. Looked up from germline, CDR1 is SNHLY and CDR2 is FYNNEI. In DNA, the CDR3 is TGTGCCAGCAGTTATGACAGCACAGATACGCAGTATTTT. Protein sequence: CASSYDSTDTQYF.

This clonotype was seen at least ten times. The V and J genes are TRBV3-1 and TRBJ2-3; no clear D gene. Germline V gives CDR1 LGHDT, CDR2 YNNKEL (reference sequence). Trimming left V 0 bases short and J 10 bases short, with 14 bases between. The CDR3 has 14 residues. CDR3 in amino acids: CASSQDICLGAQYF. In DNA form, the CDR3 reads TGTGCCAGCAGCCAAGACATTTGCCTGGGTGCGCAGTATTTT.

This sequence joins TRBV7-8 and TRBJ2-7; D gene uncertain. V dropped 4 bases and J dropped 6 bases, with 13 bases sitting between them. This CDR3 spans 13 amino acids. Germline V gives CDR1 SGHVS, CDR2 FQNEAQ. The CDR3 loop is CASSYSWGSEQYF. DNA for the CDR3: TGTGCCAGCAGCTATAGCTGGGGTTCCGAGCAGTACTTC.

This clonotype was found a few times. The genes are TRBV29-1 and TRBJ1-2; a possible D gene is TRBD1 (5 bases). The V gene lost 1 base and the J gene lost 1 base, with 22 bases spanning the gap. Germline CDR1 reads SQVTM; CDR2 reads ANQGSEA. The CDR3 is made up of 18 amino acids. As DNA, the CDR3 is TGCAGCGTTGAAGGTGTGGGGTCTCCGGGACGCGATAACTATGGCTACACCTTC. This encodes CSVEGVGSPGRDNYGYTF. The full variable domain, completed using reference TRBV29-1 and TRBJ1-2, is SAVISQKPSRDICQRGTSLTIQCQVDSQVTMMFWYRQQPGQSLTLIATANQGSEATYESGFVIDKFPISRPNLTFSTLTVSNMSPEDSSIYLCSVEGVGSPGRDNYGYTFGSGTRLTVV.

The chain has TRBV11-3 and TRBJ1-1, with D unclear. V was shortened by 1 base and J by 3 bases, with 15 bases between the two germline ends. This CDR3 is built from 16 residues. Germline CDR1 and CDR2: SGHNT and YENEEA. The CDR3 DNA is TGTGCCAGCAGCTTAGCCCCAGATACGGTAGACACTGAAGCTTTCTTT. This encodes CASSLAPDTVDTEAFF.

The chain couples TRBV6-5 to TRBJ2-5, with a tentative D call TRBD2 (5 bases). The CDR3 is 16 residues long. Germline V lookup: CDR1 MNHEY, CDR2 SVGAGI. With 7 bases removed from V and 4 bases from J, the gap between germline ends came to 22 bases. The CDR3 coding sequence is TGTGCCAGCACCTTATTCGACGAGGGTATGGGAGAGACCCAGTACTTC. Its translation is CASTLFDEGMGETQYF.

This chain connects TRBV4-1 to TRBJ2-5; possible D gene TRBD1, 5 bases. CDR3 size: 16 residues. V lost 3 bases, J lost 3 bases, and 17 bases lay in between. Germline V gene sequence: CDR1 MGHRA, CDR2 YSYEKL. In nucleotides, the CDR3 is TGCGCCAGCAGCCAGACGTCAGGGTGGAAAGAAGAGACCCAGTACTTC. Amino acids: CASSQTSGWKEETQYF.

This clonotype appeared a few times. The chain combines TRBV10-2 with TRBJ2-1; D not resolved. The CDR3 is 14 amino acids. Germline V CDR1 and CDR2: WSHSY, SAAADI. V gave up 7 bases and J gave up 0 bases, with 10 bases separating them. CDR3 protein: CASTTGSSYNEQFF. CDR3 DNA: TGCGCCAGCACGACGGGCAGCTCCTACAATGAGCAGTTCTTC.

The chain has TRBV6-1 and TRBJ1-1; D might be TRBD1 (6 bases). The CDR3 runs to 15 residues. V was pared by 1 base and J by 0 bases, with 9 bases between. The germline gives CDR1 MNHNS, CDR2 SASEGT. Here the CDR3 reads CASSEEGTLNTEAFF. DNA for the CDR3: TGTGCCAGCAGTGAAGAGGGGACACTGAACACTGAAGCTTTCTTT.

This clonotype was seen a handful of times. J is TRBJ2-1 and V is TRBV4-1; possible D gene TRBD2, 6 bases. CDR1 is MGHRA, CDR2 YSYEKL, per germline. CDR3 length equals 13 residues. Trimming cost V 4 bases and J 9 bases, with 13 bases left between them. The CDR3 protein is CASSLPGASEQFF. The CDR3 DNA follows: TGCGCCAGCAGCCTTCCGGGAGCCTCTGAGCAGTTCTTC.

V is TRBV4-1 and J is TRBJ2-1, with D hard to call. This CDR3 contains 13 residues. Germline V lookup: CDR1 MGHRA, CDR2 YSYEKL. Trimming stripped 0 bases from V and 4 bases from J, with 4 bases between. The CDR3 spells CASSQEPYNEQFF. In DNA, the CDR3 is TGCGCCAGCAGCCAAGAGCCGTACAATGAGCAGTTCTTC.

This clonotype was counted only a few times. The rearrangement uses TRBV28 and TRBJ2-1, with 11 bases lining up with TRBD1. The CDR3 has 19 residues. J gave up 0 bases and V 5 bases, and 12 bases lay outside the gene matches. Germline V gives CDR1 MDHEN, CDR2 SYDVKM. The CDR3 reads CASSDTGTGGFSSYNEQFF. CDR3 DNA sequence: TGTGCCAGCAGTGACACCGGGACAGGGGGATTTAGCTCCTACAATGAGCAGTTCTTC.

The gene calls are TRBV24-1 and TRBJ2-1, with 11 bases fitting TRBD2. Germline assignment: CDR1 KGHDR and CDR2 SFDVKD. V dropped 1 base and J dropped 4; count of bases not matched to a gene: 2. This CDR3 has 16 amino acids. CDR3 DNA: TGTGCCACCAGTGATTTAGGGACTAGCGGATACAATGAGCAGTTCTTC. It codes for CATSDLGTSGYNEQFF.

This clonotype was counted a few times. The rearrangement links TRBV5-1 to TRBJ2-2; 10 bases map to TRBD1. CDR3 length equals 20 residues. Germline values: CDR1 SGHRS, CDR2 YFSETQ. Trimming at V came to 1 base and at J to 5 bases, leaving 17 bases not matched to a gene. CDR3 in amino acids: CASSLIGPWVGTGVTGELFF. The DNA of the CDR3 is TGCGCCAGCAGCTTGATAGGCCCCTGGGTCGGGACAGGGGTTACCGGGGAGCTGTTTTTT.

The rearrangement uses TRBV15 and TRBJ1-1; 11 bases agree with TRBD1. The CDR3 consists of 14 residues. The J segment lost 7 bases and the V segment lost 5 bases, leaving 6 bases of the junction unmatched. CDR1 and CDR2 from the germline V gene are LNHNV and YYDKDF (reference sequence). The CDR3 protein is CATSGRDRGNEAFF. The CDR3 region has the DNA TGTGCCACCAGCGGACGGGACAGGGGGAATGAAGCTTTCTTT.

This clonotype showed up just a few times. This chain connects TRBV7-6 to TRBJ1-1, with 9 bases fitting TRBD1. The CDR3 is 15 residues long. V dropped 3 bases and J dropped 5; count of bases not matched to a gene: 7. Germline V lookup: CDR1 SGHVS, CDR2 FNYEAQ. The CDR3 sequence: CASSLDTGGGTEAFF. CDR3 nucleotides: TGTGCCAGCAGCTTGGACACAGGGGGCGGTACTGAAGCTTTCTTT.

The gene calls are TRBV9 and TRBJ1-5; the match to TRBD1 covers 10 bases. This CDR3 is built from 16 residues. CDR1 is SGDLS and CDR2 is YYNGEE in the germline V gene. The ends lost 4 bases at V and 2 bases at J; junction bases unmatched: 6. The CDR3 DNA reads TGTGCCAGCAGCCAGGGACAGGGGTTTGGCAATCAGCCCCAGCATTTT. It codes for CASSQGQGFGNQPQHF.

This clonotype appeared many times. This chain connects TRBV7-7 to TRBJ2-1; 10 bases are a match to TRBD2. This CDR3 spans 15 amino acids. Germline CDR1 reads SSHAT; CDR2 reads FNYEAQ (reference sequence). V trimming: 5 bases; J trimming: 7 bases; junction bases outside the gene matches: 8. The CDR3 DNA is TGTGCCAGCAGCCCTCTAGCGGGAGTTGATAATGAGCAGTTCTTC. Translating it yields CASSPLAGVDNEQFF.

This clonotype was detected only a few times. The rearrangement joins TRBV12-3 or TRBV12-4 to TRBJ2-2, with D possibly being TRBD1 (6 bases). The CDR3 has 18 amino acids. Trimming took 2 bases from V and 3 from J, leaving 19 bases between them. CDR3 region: CASSLMSGQTHDTGELFF. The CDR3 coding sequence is TGTGCCAGCAGTTTAATGAGTGGACAGACCCATGACACCGGGGAGCTGTTTTTT.

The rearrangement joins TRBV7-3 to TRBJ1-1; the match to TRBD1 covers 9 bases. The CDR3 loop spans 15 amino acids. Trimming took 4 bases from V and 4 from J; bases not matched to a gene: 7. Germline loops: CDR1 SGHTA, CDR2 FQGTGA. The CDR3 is CASSSEDRGGTEAFF. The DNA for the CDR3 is TGTGCCAGCAGCTCAGAGGACAGGGGAGGCACTGAAGCTTTCTTT.

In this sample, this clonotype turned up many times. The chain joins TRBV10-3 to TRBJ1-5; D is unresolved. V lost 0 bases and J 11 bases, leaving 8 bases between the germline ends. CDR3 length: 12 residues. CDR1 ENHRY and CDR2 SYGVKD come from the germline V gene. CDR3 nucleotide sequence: TGTGCCATCAGTGAGTCTAAGGGTACCCAGCATTTT. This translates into CAISESKGTQHF.

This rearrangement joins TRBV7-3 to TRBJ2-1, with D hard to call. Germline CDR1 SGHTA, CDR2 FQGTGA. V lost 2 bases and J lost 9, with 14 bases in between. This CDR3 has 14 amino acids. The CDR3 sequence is CASSLSAATTEQFF. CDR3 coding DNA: TGTGCCAGCAGCTTATCAGCTGCAACAACTGAGCAGTTCTTC.

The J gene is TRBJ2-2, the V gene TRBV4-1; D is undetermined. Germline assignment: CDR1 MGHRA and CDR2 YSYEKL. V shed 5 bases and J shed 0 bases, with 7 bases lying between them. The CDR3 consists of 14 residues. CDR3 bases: TGCGCCAGCAGCTGGTCAGCGAACACCGGGGAGCTGTTTTTT. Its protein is CASSWSANTGELFF.

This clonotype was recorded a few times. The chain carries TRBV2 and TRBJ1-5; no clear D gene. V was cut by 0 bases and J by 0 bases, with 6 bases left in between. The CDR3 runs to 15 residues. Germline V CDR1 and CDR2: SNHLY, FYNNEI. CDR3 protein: CASSEATASNQPQHF. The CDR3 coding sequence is TGTGCCAGCAGTGAAGCCACAGCTAGCAATCAGCCCCAGCATTTT. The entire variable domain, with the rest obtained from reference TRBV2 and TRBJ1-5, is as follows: EPEVTQTPSHQVTQMGQEVILRCVPISNHLYFYWYRQILGQKVEFLVSFYNNEISEKSEIFDDQFSVERPDGSNFTLKIRSTKLEDSAMYFCASSEATASNQPQHFGDGTRLSIL.

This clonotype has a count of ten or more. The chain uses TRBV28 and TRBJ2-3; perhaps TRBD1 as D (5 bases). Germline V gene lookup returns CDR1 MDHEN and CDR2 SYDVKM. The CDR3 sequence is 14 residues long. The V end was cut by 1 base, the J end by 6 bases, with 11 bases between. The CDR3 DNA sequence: TGTGCCAGCAGTTTATTAAGGGGTACGGATACGCAGTATTTT. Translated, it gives CASSLLRGTDTQYF.